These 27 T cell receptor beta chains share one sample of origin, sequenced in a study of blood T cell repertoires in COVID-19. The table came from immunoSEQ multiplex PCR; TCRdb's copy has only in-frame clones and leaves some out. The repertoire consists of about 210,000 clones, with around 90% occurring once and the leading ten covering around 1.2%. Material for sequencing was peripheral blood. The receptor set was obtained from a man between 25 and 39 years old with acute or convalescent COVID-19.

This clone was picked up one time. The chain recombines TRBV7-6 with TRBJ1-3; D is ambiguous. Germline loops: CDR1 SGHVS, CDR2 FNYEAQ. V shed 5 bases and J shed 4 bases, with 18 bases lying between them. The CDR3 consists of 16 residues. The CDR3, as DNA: TGTGCCAGCAGCGCCGACCCCGGGGTGACCGGAAACACCATATATTTT. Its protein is CASSADPGVTGNTIYF.

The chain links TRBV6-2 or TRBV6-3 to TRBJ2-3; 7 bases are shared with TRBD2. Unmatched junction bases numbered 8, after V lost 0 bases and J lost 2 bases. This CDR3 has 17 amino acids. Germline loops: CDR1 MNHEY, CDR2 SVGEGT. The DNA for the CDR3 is TGTGCCAGCAGTTACTCGCGGGCTAGCGGCTACACAGATACGCAGTATTTT. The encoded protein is CASSYSRASGYTDTQYF.

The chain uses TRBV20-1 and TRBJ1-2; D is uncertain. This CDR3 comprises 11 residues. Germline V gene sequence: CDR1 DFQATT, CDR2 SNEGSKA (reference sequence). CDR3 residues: CCAPSNYGYTF. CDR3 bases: TGCTGCGCCCCATCTAACTATGGCTACACCTTC.

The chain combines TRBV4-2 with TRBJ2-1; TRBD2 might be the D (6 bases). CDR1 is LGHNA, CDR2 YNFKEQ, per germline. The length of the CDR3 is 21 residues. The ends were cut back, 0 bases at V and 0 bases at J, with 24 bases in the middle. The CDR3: CASSQDLLRREFGSSYNEQFF. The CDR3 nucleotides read TGTGCCAGCAGCCAAGACCTGTTGAGACGGGAATTCGGGAGCTCCTACAATGAGCAGTTCTTC.

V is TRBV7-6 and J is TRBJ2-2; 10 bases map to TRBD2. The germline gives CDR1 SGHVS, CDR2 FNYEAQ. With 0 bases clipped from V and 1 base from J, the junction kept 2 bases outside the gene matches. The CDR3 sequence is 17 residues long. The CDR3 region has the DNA TGTGCCAGCAGCTTAGCGAGGACTAGCGGGAACACCGGGGAGCTGTTTTTT. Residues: CASSLARTSGNTGELFF.

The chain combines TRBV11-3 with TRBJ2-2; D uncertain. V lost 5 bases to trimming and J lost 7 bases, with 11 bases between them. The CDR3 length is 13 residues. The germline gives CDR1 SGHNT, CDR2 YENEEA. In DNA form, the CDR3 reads TGTGCCAGCAGCCCATTGACTGGCGGGGAGCTGTTTTTT. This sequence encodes CASSPLTGGELFF.

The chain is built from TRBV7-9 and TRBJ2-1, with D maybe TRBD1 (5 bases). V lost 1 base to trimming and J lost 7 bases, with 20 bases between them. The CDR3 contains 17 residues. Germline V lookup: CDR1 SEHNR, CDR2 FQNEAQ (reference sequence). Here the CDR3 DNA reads TGTGCCAGCAGCTTAGAAGGGGCAGCAGTGTATCGTAATGAGCAGTTCTTC. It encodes CASSLEGAAVYRNEQFF.

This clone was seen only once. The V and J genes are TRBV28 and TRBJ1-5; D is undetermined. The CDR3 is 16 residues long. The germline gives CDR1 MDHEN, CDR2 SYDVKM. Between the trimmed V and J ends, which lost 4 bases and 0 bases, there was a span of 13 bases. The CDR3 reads CASSSTSDYSNQPQHF. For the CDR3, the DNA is TGTGCCAGCAGTTCCACATCCGACTATAGCAATCAGCCCCAGCATTTT.

The CDR3 here is CAWSSGTGGSYEQYF. In DNA, the CDR3 is TGTGCCTGGAGCTCCGGGACAGGGGGCTCCTACGAGCAGTACTTC. The chain joins TRBV30 to TRBJ2-7; 11 positions agree with TRBD1. V was clipped by 3 bases and J by 0 bases; unmatched bases: 4. This CDR3 is built from 15 residues. Germline lookup yields CDR1 GTSNPN and CDR2 SVGIG (reference sequence).

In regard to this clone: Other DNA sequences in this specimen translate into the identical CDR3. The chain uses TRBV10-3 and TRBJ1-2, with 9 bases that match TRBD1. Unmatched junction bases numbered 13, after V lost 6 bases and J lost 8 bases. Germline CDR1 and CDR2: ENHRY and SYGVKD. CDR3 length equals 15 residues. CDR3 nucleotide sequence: TGTGCCATCAGCCGACCGGGACAGGGAGCGGAGGGCTACACCTTC. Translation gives CAISRPGQGAEGYTF.

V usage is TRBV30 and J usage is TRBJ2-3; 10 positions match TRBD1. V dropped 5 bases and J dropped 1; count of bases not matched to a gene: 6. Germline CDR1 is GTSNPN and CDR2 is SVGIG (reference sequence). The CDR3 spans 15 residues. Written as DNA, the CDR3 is TGTGCCTGGGGGACAGGGGCTGACGGCACAGATACGCAGTATTTT. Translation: CAWGTGADGTDTQYF. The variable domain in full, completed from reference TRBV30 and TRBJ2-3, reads SQTIHQWPATLVQPVGSPLSLECTVEGTSNPNLYWYRQAAGRGLQLLFYSVGIGQISSEVPQNLSASRPQDRQFILSSKKLLLSDSGFYLCAWGTGADGTDTQYFGPGTRLTVL.

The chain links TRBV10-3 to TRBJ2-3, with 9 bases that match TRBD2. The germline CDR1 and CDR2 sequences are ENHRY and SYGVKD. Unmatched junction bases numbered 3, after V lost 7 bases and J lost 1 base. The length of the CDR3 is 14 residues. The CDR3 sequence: CAIMEREGTDTQYF. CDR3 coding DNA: TGTGCCATCATGGAGCGGGAGGGCACAGATACGCAGTATTTT.

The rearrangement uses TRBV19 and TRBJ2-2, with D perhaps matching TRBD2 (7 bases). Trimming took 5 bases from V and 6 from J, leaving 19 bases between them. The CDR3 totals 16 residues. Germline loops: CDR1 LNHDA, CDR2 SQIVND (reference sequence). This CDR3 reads CASSWAGAAGAGELFF. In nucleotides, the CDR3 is TGTGCCAGTAGTTGGGCGGGGGCGGCCGGAGCCGGGGAGCTGTTTTTT.

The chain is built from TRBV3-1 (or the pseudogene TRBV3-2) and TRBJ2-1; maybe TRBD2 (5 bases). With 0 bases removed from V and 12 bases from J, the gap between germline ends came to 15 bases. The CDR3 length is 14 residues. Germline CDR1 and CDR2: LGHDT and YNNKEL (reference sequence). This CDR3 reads CASSQDRIQRRQFF. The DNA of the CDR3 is TGTGCCAGCAGCCAAGATAGGATCCAGCGGAGGCAGTTCTTC.

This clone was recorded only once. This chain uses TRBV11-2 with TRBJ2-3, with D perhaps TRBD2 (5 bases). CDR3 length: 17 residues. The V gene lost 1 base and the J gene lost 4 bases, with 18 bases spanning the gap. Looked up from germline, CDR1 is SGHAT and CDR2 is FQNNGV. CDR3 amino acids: CASSLARTGAGPDTQYF. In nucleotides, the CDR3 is TGTGCCAGCAGCTTAGCCCGGACTGGCGCGGGCCCAGATACGCAGTATTTT. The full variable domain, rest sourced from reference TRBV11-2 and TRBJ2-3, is EAGVAQSPRYKIIEKRQSVAFWCNPISGHATLYWYQQILGQGPKLLIQFQNNGVVDDSQLPKDRFSAERLKGVDSTLKIQPAKLEDSAVYLCASSLARTGAGPDTQYFGPGTRLTVL.

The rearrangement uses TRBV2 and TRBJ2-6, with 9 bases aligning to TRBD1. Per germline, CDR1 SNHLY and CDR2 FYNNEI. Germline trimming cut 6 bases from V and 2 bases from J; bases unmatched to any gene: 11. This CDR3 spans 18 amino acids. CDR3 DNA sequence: TGTGCCAGCAGGCTATGGACAGGGGAAATGACTGGGGCCAACGTCCTGACTTTC. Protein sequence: CASRLWTGEMTGANVLTF.

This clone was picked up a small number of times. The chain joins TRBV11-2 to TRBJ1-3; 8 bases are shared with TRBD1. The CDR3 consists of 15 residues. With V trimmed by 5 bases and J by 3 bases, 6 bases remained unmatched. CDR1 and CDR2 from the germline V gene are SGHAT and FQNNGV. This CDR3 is CASSPWGQVGNTIYF. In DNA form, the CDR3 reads TGTGCCAGCAGCCCCTGGGGACAGGTTGGAAACACCATATATTTT.

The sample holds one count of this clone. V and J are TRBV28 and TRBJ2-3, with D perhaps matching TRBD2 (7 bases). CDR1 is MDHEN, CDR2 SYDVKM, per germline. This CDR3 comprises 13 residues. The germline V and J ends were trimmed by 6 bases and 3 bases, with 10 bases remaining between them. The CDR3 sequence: CASRSGTTDTQYF. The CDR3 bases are TGTGCCAGCAGGAGCGGGACAACAGATACGCAGTATTTT. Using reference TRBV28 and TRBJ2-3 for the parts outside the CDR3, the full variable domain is DVKVTQSSRYLVKRTGEKVFLECVQDMDHENMFWYRQDPGLGLRLIYFSYDVKMKEKGDIPEGYSVSREKKERFSLILESASTNQTSMYLCASRSGTTDTQYFGPGTRLTVL.

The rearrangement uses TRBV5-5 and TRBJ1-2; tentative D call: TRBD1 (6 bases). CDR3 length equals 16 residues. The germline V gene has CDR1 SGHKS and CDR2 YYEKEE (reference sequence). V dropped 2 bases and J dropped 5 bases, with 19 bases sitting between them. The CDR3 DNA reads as TGTGCCAGCAGCTTCGGTGGGACACAAAGATGGTATGGCTACACCTTC. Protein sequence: CASSFGGTQRWYGYTF. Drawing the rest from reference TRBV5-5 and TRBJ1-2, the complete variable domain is DAGVTQSPTHLIKTRGQQVTLRCSPISGHKSVSWYQQVLGQGPQFIFQYYEKEERGRGNFPDRFSARQFPNYSSELNVNALLLGDSALYLCASSFGGTQRWYGYTFGSGTRLTVV.

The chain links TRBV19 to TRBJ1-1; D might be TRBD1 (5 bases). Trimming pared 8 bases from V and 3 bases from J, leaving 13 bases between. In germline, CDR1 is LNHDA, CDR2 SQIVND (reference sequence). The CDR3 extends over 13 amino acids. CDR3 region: CASFAGLYTEAFF. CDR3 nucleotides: TGTGCCAGTTTCGCAGGGCTTTACACTGAAGCTTTCTTT. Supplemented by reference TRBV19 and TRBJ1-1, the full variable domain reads DGGITQSPKYLFRKEGQNVTLSCEQNLNHDAMYWYRQDPGQGLRLIYYSQIVNDFQKGDIAEGYSVSREKKESFPLTVTSAQKNPTAFYLCASFAGLYTEAFFGQGTRLTVV.

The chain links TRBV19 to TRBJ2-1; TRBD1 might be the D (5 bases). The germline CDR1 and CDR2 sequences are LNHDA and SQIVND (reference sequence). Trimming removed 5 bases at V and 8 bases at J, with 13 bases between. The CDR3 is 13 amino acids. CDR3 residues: CASSEQAEYEQFF. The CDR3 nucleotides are TGTGCCAGTAGTGAACAGGCGGAGTATGAGCAGTTCTTC.

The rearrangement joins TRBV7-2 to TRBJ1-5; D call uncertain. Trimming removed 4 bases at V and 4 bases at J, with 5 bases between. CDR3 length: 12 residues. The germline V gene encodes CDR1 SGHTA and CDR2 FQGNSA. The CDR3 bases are TGTGCCAGCAGCTCAGATAATCAGCCCCAGCATTTT. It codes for CASSSDNQPQHF.

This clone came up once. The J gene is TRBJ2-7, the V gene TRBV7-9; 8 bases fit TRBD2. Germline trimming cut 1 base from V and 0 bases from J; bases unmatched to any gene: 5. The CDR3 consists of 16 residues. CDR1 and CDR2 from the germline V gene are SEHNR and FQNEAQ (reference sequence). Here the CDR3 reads CASSLDSGGASYEQYF. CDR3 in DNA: TGTGCCAGCAGCTTAGATTCCGGGGGGGCCTCCTACGAGCAGTACTTC.

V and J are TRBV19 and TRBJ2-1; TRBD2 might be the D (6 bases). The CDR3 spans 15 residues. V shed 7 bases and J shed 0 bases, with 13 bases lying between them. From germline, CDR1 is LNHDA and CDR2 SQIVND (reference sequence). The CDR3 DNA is TGTGCCAGTACTAGCGTTGGAAGCTCCTACAATGAGCAGTTCTTC. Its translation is CASTSVGSSYNEQFF.

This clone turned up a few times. This chain's CDR3 is CASSPGQGAPTQPQHF. The CDR3 DNA reads as TGTGCCAGCAGCCCCGGACAGGGGGCGCCCACTCAGCCCCAGCATTTT. The chain joins TRBV7-9 to TRBJ1-5; 11 bases map to TRBD1. Germline trimming cut 5 bases from V and 6 bases from J; bases unmatched to any gene: 9. Germline V gene data show CDR1 as SEHNR and CDR2 as FQNEAQ (reference sequence). CDR3 size: 16 residues.

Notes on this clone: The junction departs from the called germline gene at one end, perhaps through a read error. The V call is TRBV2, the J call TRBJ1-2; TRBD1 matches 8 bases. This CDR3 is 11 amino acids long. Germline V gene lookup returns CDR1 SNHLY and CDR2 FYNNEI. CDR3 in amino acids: CASKQSDRGDF. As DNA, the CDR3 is TGTGCCAGCAAACAGTCAGACAGGGGAGACTTC.

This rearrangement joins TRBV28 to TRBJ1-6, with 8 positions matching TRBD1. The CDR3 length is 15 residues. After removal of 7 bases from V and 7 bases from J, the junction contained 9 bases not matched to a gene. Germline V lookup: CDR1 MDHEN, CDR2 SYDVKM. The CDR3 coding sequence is TGTGCCAGCAAGACAGGGGACTCATCGAATTCACCCCTCCACTTT. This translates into CASKTGDSSNSPLHF.